The clone carrying this T cell receptor (beta chain) turned up a few times. Assay: immunoSEQ multiplex PCR; the TCRdb copy retains only in-frame clones and omits some. The profile shows fewer than 250,000 clones, approximately 88% of them singletons. Adults between about 18 and 95 years of age took part from under 25 US areas. Researchers sorted participants into cohorts using their self-reported clinical history. Germline-derived CDR1 and CDR2 are MDHEN and SYDVKM. V lost 1 base and J lost 7, with 5 bases in between. The CDR3 consists of 12 residues. The sample is drawn from a study of blood T cell repertoires in COVID-19. At the level of the study: Sites across the United States, Italy and Spain contributed samples from acute and convalescent COVID-19.

The chain recombines TRBV28 with TRBJ1-3; D ambiguous. Sequencing used PBMCs or T cells enriched from blood (not recorded which). The source is a woman aged 30 to 39 with acute COVID-19. The CDR3 coding sequence is TGTGCCAGCAGTTTATTCGGGAACACCATATATTTT. It codes for CASSLFGNTIYF.